Following are 3 T cell receptor beta chains from one sample sequenced in a study of T-cell reconstitution after alpha-beta-depleted transplantation in children. Molecular barcoding with unique molecular identifiers was used for the TCRbeta library. Using its own MiXCR run on the PCR reads, TCRdb lists one record per CDR3 protein. The sample has 350,000 to 450,000 distinct CDR3 sequences, roughly 13% seen once; the top ten hold around 4.5%. The specimen was PBMCs, collected from the stem cell graft. The receptors here all came from a human donor who donated a stem cell graft to a child with Fanconi anemia.

The DNA of the CDR3 is TGTGCCAGCAGCCAATTTAGCGGGGGGCTCGGTAGCGGGGAGCTGTTTTTT. Protein: CASSQFSGGLGSGELFF. The rearrangement uses TRBV4-2 and TRBJ2-2; TRBD2 matches 10 bases. Unmatched junction bases numbered 10, after V lost 2 bases and J lost 7 bases. The germline V gene encodes CDR1 LGHNA and CDR2 YNFKEQ. The CDR3 loop spans 17 amino acids.

The V call is TRBV5-1, the J call TRBJ1-1; the match to TRBD1 covers 8 bases. CDR3 length: 16 amino acids. Germline-derived CDR1 and CDR2 are SGHRS and YFSETQ. V lost 2 bases and J lost 5; bases outside the gene matches: 11. CDR3 nucleotides: TGCGCCAGCAGCTTCGTCACAGGGGGTGAAAGAACTGAAGCTTTCTTT. Translated: CASSFVTGGERTEAFF.

To note about this clonotype: At one boundary the junction diverges from the germline segment, which might be a read error. The CDR3 protein is CVSSLERGVEQFF. CDR3 nucleotides: TGCGTCAGCAGCCTAGAGCGGGGGGTCGAGCAGTTCTTC. The chain links TRBV4-1 to TRBJ2-1; TRBD2 matches at 9 bases. CDR3 length: 13 amino acids. CDR1 is MGHRA and CDR2 is YSYEKL in the germline V gene.